Described below is a single T cell receptor beta chain sequence and its context. The antigen remains unidentified. The sample belongs to a study of cytomegalovirus exposure and HLA in healthy donors. Germline loops: CDR1 MNHNY, CDR2 SVGAGI (reference sequence). This CDR3 region has 15 residues. Germline trimming cut 4 bases from V and 2 bases from J; bases unmatched to any gene: 3. The primer mix had 60 Vbeta and 13 Jbeta primers. Per the original data handling: Later analysis identified roughly 82 million unique TCR beta chains, about 10 million shared. Profiled with immunoSEQ multiplex PCR; TCRdb holds only in-frame clones, not every one. V, J and clone size are taken as reported in that table, and D and trimming were inferred from the DNA itself. The data hold 200,000 to 250,000 clones, with more than 65% observed a single time. General study findings and limits: The study reported that TCR beta sequences accurately predicted HLA-A and HLA-B alleles in most subjects.

The sequenced sample was PBMCs. The chain uses TRBV6-6 and TRBJ2-1; the match to TRBD1 covers 9 bases. The clonotype originates from a woman aged 25-40 years in good health and CMV-seronegative. The CDR3 loop is CASSFGQGPYNEQFF. Here the CDR3 DNA reads TGTGCCAGCAGTTTCGGACAGGGGCCCTACAATGAGCAGTTCTTC.